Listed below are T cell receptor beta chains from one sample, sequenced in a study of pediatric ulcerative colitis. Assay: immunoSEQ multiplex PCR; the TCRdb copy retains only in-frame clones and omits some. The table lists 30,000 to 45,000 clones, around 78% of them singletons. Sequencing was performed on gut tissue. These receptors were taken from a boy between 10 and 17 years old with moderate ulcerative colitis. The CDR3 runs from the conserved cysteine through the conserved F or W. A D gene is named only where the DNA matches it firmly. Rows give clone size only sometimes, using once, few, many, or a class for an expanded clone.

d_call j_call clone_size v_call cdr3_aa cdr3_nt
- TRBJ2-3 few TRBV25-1 CASSDSQFTDTQYF TGTGCCAGCAGTGATTCGCAGTTCACAGATACGCAGTATTTT
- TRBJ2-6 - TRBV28 CASSFFGANVLTF TGTGCCAGCAGTTTCTTTGGGGCCAACGTCCTGACTTTC
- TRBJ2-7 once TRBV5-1 CASSLDRTYEQYF TGCGCCAGCAGCTTGGACAGAACCTACGAGCAGTACTTC
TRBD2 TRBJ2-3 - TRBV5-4 CASSPAGVRSTDTQYF TGTGCCAGCAGCCCGGCGGGGGTTCGTAGCACAGATACGCAGTATTTT
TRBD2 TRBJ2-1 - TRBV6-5 CASKRLAGIGDEQFF TGTGCCAGCAAAAGACTAGCGGGAATCGGCGATGAGCAGTTCTTC
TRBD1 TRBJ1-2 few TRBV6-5 CASSPFDRVTGYTF TGTGCCAGCAGTCCCTTCGACAGGGTAACTGGCTACACCTTC
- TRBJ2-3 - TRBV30 CAWSVQGQVTDTQYF TGTGCCTGGAGTGTGCAGGGTCAGGTCACAGATACGCAGTATTTT
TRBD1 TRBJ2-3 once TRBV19 CASSSGTGVYTDTQYF TGTGCCAGTAGTAGCGGGACAGGGGTATACACAGATACGCAGTATTTT
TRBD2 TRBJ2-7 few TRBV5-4 CASSPTGLAGYEQYF TGTGCCAGCAGCCCGACGGGACTAGCGGGGTACGAGCAGTACTTC
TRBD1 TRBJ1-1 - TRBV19 CASSIRDRVKAFF TGTGCCAGTAGTATCAGGGACAGGGTAAAAGCTTTCTTT
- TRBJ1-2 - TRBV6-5 CASSRDRGYGYTF TGTGCCAGCAGCCGAGACAGAGGGTATGGCTACACCTTC
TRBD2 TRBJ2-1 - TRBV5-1 CASSSTLAGGGNEQFF TGCGCCAGCAGCTCGACCCTAGCGGGAGGAGGGAATGAGCAGTTCTTC
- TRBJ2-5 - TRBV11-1 CASSFGVSETQYF TGTGCCAGCAGCTTCGGTGTCTCGGAGACCCAGTACTTC
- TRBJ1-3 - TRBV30 CAWGRQEIGNTIYF TGTGCCTGGGGGAGACAGGAGATTGGAAACACCATATATTTT
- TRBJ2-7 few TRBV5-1 CASSLAWGREPPYEQYF TGCGCCAGCAGCTTGGCCTGGGGGCGGGAGCCCCCCTACGAGCAGTACTTC
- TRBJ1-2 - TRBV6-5 CASRRLANYGYTF TGTGCCAGCCGGCGGCTAGCTAACTATGGCTACACCTTC
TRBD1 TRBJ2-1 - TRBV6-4 CASSEGQGGNEQFF TGTGCCAGCAGTGAAGGACAGGGGGGCAATGAGCAGTTCTTC
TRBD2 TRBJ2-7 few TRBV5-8 CASSPWEGREQYF TGTGCCAGCAGCCCCTGGGAGGGGCGCGAGCAGTACTTC
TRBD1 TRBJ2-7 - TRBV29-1 CSGTVGTGVYGQYF TGCAGCGGGACCGTGGGGACAGGGGTCTACGGGCAGTACTTC
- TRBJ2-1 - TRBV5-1 CASSLRDRTYNEQFF TGCGCCAGCAGCTTGCGGGACCGAACTTACAATGAGCAGTTCTTC
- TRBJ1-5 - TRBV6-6 CASSLSREVVYQPQHF TGTGCCAGCAGCCTTTCCCGGGAGGTTGTTTACCAGCCCCAGCATTTT
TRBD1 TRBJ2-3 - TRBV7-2 CASSLARDRGTDTQYF TGTGCCAGCAGCTTAGCCCGGGACAGGGGAACAGATACGCAGTATTTT
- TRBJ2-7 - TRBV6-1 CASSAEGNSYEQYF TGTGCCAGTTCCGCGGAGGGGAACTCCTACGAGCAGTACTTC
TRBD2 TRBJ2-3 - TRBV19 CASKNSGSRDTQYF TGTGCCAGTAAAAATAGCGGGAGTCGTGATACGCAGTATTTT
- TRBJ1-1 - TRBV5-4 CASSNREMNTEAFF TGTGCCAGCAGCAACAGGGAGATGAACACTGAAGCTTTCTTT
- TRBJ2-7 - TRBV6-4 CLVVPLPAIREDSWFEQYF TGTTTGGTCGTACCCCTGCCAGCAATTCGTGAGGACTCGTGGTTCGAGCAGTACTTC
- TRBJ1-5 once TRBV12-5 CASGSGQPQHF TGTGCTAGTGGTTCTGGTCAGCCCCAGCATTTT
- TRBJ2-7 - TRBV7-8 CASSLRWTSYEQYF TGTGCCAGCAGCTTAAGGTGGACTTCATACGAGCAGTACTTC
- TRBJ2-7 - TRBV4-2 CASSQQSGSSAAYEQYF TGTGCCAGCAGCCAACAATCTGGGAGCAGTGCTGCCTACGAGCAGTACTTC
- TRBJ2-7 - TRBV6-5 CASSPDRTAYEQYF TGTGCCAGCAGCCCCGACAGGACCGCCTACGAGCAGTACTTC
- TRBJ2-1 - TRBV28 CASSLMDNEQFF TGTGCCAGCAGTTTAATGGACAATGAGCAGTTCTTC
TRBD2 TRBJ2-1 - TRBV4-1 CASSQGASGLLLAEQFF TGCGCCAGCAGCCAAGGAGCTAGCGGGTTACTCCTTGCTGAGCAGTTCTTC
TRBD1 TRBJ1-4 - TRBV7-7 CASSLNRGEKLFF TGTGCTAGCAGCTTAAACAGGGGTGAAAAACTGTTTTTT